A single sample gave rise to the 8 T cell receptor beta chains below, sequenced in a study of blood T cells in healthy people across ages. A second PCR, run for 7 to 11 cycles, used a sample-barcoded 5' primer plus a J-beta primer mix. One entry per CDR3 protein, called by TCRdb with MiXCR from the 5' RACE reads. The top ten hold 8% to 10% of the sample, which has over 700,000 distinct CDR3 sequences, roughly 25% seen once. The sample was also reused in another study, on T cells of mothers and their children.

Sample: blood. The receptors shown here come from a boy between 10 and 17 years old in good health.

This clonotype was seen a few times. This CDR3 is CSVVTSGRSYEQYF. The CDR3 region has the DNA TGCAGCGTTGTCACTAGCGGGAGGTCCTACGAGCAGTACTTC. The chain uses TRBV29-1 and TRBJ2-7; 12 bases line up with TRBD2. CDR1 is SQVTM and CDR2 is ANQGSEA in the germline V gene. This CDR3 is built from 14 residues. V was pared by 4 bases and J by 1 base, with 2 bases of the junction left unmatched.

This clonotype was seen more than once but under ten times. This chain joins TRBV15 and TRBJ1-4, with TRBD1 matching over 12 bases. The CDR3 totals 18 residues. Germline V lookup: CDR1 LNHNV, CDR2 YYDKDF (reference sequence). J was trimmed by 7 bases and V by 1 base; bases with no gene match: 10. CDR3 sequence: CATSRGPGQGASGEKLFF. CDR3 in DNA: TGTGCCACCAGCAGAGGCCCGGGACAGGGGGCGTCGGGTGAAAAACTGTTTTTT.

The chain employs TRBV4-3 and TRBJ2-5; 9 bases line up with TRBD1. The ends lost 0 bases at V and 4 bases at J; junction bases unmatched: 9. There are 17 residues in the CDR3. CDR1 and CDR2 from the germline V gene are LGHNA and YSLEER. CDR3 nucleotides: TGCGCCAGCAGCCAAGACTCGGGACAGGGAGCTCGAGAGACCCAGTACTTC. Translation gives CASSQDSGQGARETQYF.

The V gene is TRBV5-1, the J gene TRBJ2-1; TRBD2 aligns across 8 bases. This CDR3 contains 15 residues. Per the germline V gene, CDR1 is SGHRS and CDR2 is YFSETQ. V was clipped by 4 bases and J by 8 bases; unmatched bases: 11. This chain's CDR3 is CASSPTGGGWDEQFF. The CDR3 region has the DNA TGCGCCAGCAGCCCAACGGGGGGGGGTTGGGATGAGCAGTTCTTC.

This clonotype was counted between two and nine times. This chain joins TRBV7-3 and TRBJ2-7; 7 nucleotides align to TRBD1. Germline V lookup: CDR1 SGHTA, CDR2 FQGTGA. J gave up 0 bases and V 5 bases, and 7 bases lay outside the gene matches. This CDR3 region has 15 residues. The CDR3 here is CASSPSQGCSYEQYF. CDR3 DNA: TGTGCCAGCAGCCCATCACAGGGGTGCTCCTACGAGCAGTACTTC.

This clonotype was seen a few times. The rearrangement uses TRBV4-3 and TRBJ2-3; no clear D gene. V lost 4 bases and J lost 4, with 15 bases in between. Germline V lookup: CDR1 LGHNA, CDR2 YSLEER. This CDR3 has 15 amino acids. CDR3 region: CASSRALVGADTQYF. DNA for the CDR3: TGCGCCAGCAGCCGAGCGTTAGTGGGCGCAGATACGCAGTATTTT.

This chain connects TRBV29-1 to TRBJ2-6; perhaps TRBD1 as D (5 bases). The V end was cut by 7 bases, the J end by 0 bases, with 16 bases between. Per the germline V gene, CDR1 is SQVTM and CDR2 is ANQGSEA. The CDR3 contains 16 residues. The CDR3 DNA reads TGCAGCGCTCGGACACCAATCAGCTCTGGGGCCAACGTCCTGACTTTC. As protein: CSARTPISSGANVLTF.

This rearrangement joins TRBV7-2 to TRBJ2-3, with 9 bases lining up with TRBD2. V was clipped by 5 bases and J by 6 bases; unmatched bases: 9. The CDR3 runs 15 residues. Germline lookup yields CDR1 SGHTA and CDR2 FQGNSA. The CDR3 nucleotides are TGTGCCAGCAGCCCCGGCGGGAGGGGTTGGGATACGCAGTATTTT. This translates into CASSPGGRGWDTQYF.